This T cell receptor beta chain was observed in a study of control samples from healthy donors and cancer patients. Here immunoSEQ multiplex PCR was the method, and the copy in TCRdb shows in-frame clones only, minus some. The sample gives some 130,000 clones, 88% of which show up once; 3.4% is in the top ten. The germline V gene encodes CDR1 SGHVS and CDR2 FNYEAQ. CDR3 size: 12 residues. With 3 bases removed from V and 6 bases from J, the gap between germline ends came to 6 bases. V and J are TRBV7-6 and TRBJ2-1; D is possibly TRBD1 (5 bases). Sequenced: blood. The TCR sequence derives from a man between 40 and 49 years old in good health. CDR3 DNA sequence: TGTGCCAGCAGCTTGGGGCTCAATGAGCAGTTCTTC. Translated: CASSLGLNEQFF.